Following are 22 T cell receptor beta chains from one sample sequenced in a study of control samples from healthy donors and cancer patients. TCRdb's table, derived via immunoSEQ multiplex PCR, lists solely in-frame clones and lacks some. The sample yields 120,000 to 150,000 clones, around 92% seen once. Sequencing used blood. Receptors originate from a man aged 25-40 years in good health.

This sequence joins TRBV18 and TRBJ1-3; D unclear. The CDR3 covers 14 residues. Trimming took off 0 bases at V and 3 bases at J, with 6 bases between the two ends. CDR1 is KGHSH and CDR2 is LQKENI in the germline V gene. CDR3 nucleotides: TGTGCCAGCTCACCACCAAGTCGTGGAAACACCATATATTTT. Its translation is CASSPPSRGNTIYF.

This chain connects TRBV19 to TRBJ1-1, with D maybe TRBD1 (6 bases). Trimming took off 7 bases at V and 2 bases at J, with 14 bases between the two ends. Germline values: CDR1 LNHDA, CDR2 SQIVND (reference sequence). The CDR3 has 14 residues. The CDR3 spells CASTWGAGNTEAFF. CDR3 coding DNA: TGTGCCAGTACTTGGGGGGCTGGTAACACTGAAGCTTTCTTT.

The V and J genes are TRBV11-2 and TRBJ2-3; 12 nucleotides agree with TRBD2. V trimming: 2 bases; J trimming: 0 bases; junction bases outside the gene matches: 0. Germline assignment: CDR1 SGHAT and CDR2 FQNNGV. The CDR3 consists of 16 residues. CDR3 sequence (DNA): TGTGCCAGCAGCTTACTAGCGGGGGGGAGCACAGATACGCAGTATTTT. As protein: CASSLLAGGSTDTQYF.

Within the sample, this clone is medium-sized. The chain couples TRBV2 to TRBJ1-5; no definite D call. The CDR3 covers 12 residues. CDR1 and CDR2 from the germline V gene are SNHLY and FYNNEI. V lost 7 bases, J lost 3 bases, and 7 bases lay in between. CDR3 region: CASTGDNQPQHF. CDR3 sequence (DNA): TGTGCCAGCACGGGTGACAATCAGCCCCAGCATTTT.

CDR3 DNA: TGTGCCAGCAGCTTGGAGACTAGCGGGGGGTTGTTAGTCACAGATACGCAGTATTTT. It encodes CASSLETSGGLLVTDTQYF. This sequence joins TRBV5-6 and TRBJ2-3; 13 bases are a match to TRBD2. Per germline, CDR1 SGHDT and CDR2 YYEEEE. CDR3 length equals 19 residues. Trimming removed 0 bases from V and 2 bases from J; junction bases left unmatched: 9. The full variable domain, its missing parts supplied by reference TRBV5-6 and TRBJ2-3, is DAGVTQSPTHLIKTRGQQVTLRCSPKSGHDTVSWYQQALGQGPQFIFQYYEEEERQRGNFPDRFSGHQFPNYSSELNVNALLLGDSALYLCASSLETSGGLLVTDTQYFGPGTRLTVL.

This rearrangement joins TRBV28 to TRBJ1-2; D ambiguous. Per the germline V gene, CDR1 is MDHEN and CDR2 is SYDVKM. Trimming left V 8 bases short and J 3 bases short, with 10 bases between. The CDR3 contains 12 residues. For the CDR3, the DNA is TGTGCCAGCGGCGGAACCCACTATGGCTACACCTTC. Translating gives CASGGTHYGYTF.

The rearrangement uses TRBV28 and TRBJ2-5, with 11 nucleotides matching TRBD2. This CDR3 spans 17 amino acids. The V segment lost 2 bases and the J segment 1 base; nucleotides outside the gene matches: 6. Germline V lookup: CDR1 MDHEN, CDR2 SYDVKM. CDR3 sequence reads: CASSLPPSGGFQETQYF. CDR3 coding DNA: TGTGCCAGCAGTTTACCCCCTAGCGGGGGGTTCCAAGAGACCCAGTACTTC.

V is TRBV12-3 or TRBV12-4 and J is TRBJ2-1, with 7 bases that match TRBD1. V lost 6 bases to trimming and J lost 6 bases; unmatched junction nucleotides: 2. The CDR3 has 12 residues. CDR3 in DNA: TGTGCCAGCAGCTGGGACAGCAATGAGCAGTTCTTC. It yields the protein CASSWDSNEQFF.

This chain links TRBV27 with TRBJ2-2; D remains unclear. From germline, CDR1 is MNHEY and CDR2 SMNVEV (reference sequence). This CDR3 comprises 16 residues. V was trimmed by 1 base and J by 3 bases, leaving 12 bases between them. In nucleotides, the CDR3 is TGTGCCAGCAGTTTATTTTCGGCTTTCGACACCGGGGAGCTGTTTTTT. Its protein product is CASSLFSAFDTGELFF.

This chain connects TRBV19 to TRBJ2-1; 7 positions match TRBD2. Germline assignment: CDR1 LNHDA and CDR2 SQIVND (reference sequence). The trim removed 5 bases at V and 0 bases at J, leaving 4 bases unmatched. The CDR3 length is 15 residues. The CDR3 loop is CASSLGGSSYNEQFF. CDR3 nucleotides: TGTGCCAGTAGTCTAGGCGGGAGCTCCTACAATGAGCAGTTCTTC.

For the CDR3, the DNA is TGTGCCAGCAGCGTAGACAGGGGGCTTACTGAAGCTTTCTTT. Protein product: CASSVDRGLTEAFF. This rearrangement joins TRBV9 to TRBJ1-1, with 9 bases that match TRBD1. CDR3 length: 14 residues. V lost 0 bases, J lost 5 bases, and 2 bases stayed unmatched. Germline V gene data show CDR1 as SGDLS and CDR2 as YYNGEE.

The chain employs TRBV12-3 or TRBV12-4 and TRBJ1-2; D call uncertain. The CDR3 sequence is 13 residues long. With 3 bases removed from V and 4 bases from J, the gap between germline ends came to 9 bases. The CDR3 coding sequence is TGTGCCAGCAGTTTGAGGGTTCCCTATGGCTACACCTTC. The encoded protein is CASSLRVPYGYTF.

The V call is TRBV6-5, the J call TRBJ2-1; D is uncertain. CDR1 is MNHEY, CDR2 SVGAGI, per germline. The CDR3 covers 16 residues. Deletions cut 0 bases from V and 4 bases from J, with 13 bases between. The CDR3 sequence: CASSYSSASWYNEQFF. Written as DNA, the CDR3 is TGTGCCAGCAGTTACTCGAGCGCCTCGTGGTACAATGAGCAGTTCTTC.

The chain uses TRBV19 and TRBJ2-6, with D possibly TRBD1 on 6 matching bases. Germline assignment: CDR1 LNHDA and CDR2 SQIVND (reference sequence). This CDR3 comprises 16 residues. Trimming stripped 9 bases from V and 4 bases from J, with 19 bases between. DNA of the CDR3: TGTGCCAGCAAGAGACAGGATCTCTCCGGGGCCAACGTCCTGACTTTC. Amino acid sequence: CASKRQDLSGANVLTF.

V usage is TRBV4-1 and J usage is TRBJ1-1; D is unclear. Germline CDR1 reads MGHRA; CDR2 reads YSYEKL. The CDR3 consists of 18 residues. The V gene lost 1 base and the J gene lost 0 bases, with 18 bases spanning the gap. CDR3 sequence reads: CASSQARSFTLMNTEAFF. Here the CDR3 DNA reads TGCGCCAGCAGCCAAGCTCGATCCTTTACCCTCATGAACACTGAAGCTTTCTTT.

V is TRBV15 and J is TRBJ1-1, with D tentatively TRBD1 (6 bases). CDR3 size: 13 residues. V lost 6 bases, J lost 4 bases, and 12 bases lay in between. In germline, CDR1 is LNHNV, CDR2 YYDKDF (reference sequence). CDR3: CATRTQGSTEAFF. The CDR3 DNA is TGTGCCACCAGGACACAGGGTAGCACTGAAGCTTTCTTT.

J is TRBJ2-1 and V is TRBV5-4; D gene unclear. The CDR3 consists of 13 residues. Germline V gene sequence: CDR1 SGHNT, CDR2 YYREEE (reference sequence). With 2 bases removed from V and 1 base from J, the gap between germline ends came to 4 bases. This chain's CDR3 is CASSLRSYNEQFF. The CDR3 DNA reads TGTGCCAGCAGCTTAAGATCCTACAATGAGCAGTTCTTC.

V is TRBV27 and J is TRBJ1-6; D not resolved. The CDR3 contains 15 residues. From germline, CDR1 is MNHEY and CDR2 SMNVEV (reference sequence). V was trimmed by 2 bases and J by 7 bases, leaving 12 bases between them. CDR3 nucleotides: TGTGCCAGCAGTTTAAAGAGCACGTCAAATTCACCCCTCCACTTT. Translating gives CASSLKSTSNSPLHF.

The V gene is TRBV9, the J gene TRBJ2-3; D uncertain. This CDR3 has 14 residues. Germline CDR1 and CDR2: SGDLS and YYNGEE. The V end was cut by 0 bases, the J end by 2 bases, with 7 bases between. The CDR3 sequence: CASSVAALTDTQYF. CDR3 DNA: TGTGCCAGCAGCGTAGCTGCTCTCACAGATACGCAGTATTTT.

The genes are TRBV30 and TRBJ1-1, with D possibly matching TRBD1 (6 bases). Trimming removed 6 bases from V and 1 base from J, with 12 bases in between. Per the germline V gene, CDR1 is GTSNPN and CDR2 is SVGIG (reference sequence). The CDR3 extends over 13 amino acids. Written as DNA, the CDR3 is TGTGCCTGCAAGCAGGGGCAGAACACTGAAGCTTTCTTT. Translating it yields CACKQGQNTEAFF.

V is TRBV4-1 and J is TRBJ2-7; 10 bases line up with TRBD1. V lost 1 base to trimming and J lost 4 bases; unmatched junction nucleotides: 7. Germline-derived CDR1 and CDR2 are MGHRA and YSYEKL. CDR3 size: 16 residues. CDR3 loop: CASSQGPGTGDYEQYF. The CDR3 DNA sequence: TGCGCCAGCAGCCAAGGCCCCGGGACAGGGGATTACGAGCAGTACTTC.

In this sample, this clone turned up once. The chain recombines TRBV9 with TRBJ2-3; TRBD2 aligns across 8 bases. This CDR3 spans 19 amino acids. The J segment lost 0 bases and the V segment lost 2 bases, leaving 14 bases of the junction unmatched. Germline CDR1 and CDR2: SGDLS and YYNGEE. CDR3 sequence: CASSVLETSENPSTDTQYF. The DNA for the CDR3 is TGTGCCAGCAGCGTTCTAGAGACTAGCGAGAATCCTAGCACAGATACGCAGTATTTT.